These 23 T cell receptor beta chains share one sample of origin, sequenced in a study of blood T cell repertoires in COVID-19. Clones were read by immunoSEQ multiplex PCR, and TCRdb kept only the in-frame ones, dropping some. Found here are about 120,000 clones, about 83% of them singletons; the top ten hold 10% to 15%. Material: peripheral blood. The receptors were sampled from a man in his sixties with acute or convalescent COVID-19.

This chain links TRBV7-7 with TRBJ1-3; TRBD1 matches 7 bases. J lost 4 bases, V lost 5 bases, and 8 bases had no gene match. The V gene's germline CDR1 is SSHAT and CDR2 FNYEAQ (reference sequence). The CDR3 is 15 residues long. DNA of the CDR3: TGTGCCAGCAGCCCTGGCCGGGACAGAGGAAACACCATATATTTT. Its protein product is CASSPGRDRGNTIYF.

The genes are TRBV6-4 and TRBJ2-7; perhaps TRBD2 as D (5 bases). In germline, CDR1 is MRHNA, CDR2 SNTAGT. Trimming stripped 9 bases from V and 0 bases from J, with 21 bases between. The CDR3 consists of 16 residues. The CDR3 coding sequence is TGTGCCAGACCGAACCCCCTGAGGGTGGGCTCCTACGAGCAGTACTTC. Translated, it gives CARPNPLRVGSYEQYF.

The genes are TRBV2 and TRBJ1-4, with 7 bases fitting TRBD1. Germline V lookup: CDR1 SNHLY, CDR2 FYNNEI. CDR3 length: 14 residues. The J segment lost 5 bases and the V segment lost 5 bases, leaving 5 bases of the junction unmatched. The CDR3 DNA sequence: TGTGCCAGCAGTCCAGGGGGTAAAAATGAAAAACTGTTTTTT. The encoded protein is CASSPGGKNEKLFF.

The CDR3 DNA reads as TGCGCCAGCAGCTTGTCTAGCCAGCCCGGAAACACCATATATTTT. This encodes CASSLSSQPGNTIYF. The chain joins TRBV5-1 to TRBJ1-3, with D unresolved. V lost 1 base and J 4 bases, leaving 12 bases between the germline ends. The germline V gene has CDR1 SGHRS and CDR2 YFSETQ. The CDR3 extends over 15 amino acids.

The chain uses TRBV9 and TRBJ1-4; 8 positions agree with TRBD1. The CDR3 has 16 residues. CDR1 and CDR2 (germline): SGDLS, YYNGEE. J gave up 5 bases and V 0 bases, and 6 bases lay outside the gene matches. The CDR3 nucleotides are TGTGCCAGCAGCGTAGGCCCAGGGGGCGCGAATGAAAAACTGTTTTTT. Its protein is CASSVGPGGANEKLFF. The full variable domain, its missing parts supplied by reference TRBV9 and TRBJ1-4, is DSGVTQTPKHLITATGQRVTLRCSPRSGDLSVYWYQQSLDQGLQFLIQYYNGEERAKGNILERFSAQQFPDLHSELNLSSLELGDSALYFCASSVGPGGANEKLFFGSGTQLSVL.

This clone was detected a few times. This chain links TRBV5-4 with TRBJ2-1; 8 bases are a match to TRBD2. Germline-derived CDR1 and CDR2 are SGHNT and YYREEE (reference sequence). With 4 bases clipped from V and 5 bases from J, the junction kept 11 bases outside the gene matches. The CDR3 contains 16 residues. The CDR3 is CASSHLIAGPNNEQFF. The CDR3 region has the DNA TGTGCCAGCAGCCACCTTATAGCGGGACCTAACAATGAGCAGTTCTTC.

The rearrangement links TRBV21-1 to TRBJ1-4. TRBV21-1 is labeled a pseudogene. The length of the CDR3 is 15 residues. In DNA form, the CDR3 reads TGTGCCAGCAGCACCCCGGGAGGGGAATTTGAAAAACTGTTTTTT. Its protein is CASSTPGGEFEKLFF.

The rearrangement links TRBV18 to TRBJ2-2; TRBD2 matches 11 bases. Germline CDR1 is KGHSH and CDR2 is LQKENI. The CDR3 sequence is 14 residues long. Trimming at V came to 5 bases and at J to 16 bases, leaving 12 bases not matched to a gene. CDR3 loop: CASSTIAGGTTPFF. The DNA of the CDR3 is TGTGCCAGCTCAACAATAGCGGGAGGGACGACGCCGTTTTTT.

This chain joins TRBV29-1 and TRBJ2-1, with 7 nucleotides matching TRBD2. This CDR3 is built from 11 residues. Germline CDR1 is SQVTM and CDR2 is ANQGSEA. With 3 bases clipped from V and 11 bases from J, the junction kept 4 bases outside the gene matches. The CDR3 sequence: CSVDGGDQQFF. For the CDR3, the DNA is TGCAGCGTTGATGGGGGGGATCAGCAGTTCTTC.

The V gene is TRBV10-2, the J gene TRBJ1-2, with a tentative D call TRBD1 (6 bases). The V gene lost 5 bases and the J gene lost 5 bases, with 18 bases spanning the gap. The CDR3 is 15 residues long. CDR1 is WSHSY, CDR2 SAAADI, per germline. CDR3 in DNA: TGCGCCAGCAGTCTTACAGGGACCGTAAGGTATGGCTACACCTTC. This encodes CASSLTGTVRYGYTF.

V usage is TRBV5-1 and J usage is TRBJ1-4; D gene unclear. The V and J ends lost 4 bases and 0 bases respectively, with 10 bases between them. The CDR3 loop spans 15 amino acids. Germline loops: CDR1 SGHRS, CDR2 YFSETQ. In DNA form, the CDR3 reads TGCGCCAGCAGCCCCCGCGCCGCAACTAATGAAAAACTGTTTTTT. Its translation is CASSPRAATNEKLFF.

CDR3: CASRKEGGYTF. DNA for the CDR3: TGTGCCAGTAGGAAGGAGGGAGGCTACACCTTC. The rearrangement links TRBV19 to TRBJ1-2; D gene ambiguous. V was clipped by 6 bases and J by 8 bases, with 10 bases between them. CDR3 length equals 11 residues. The germline CDR1 and CDR2 sequences are LNHDA and SQIVND (reference sequence).

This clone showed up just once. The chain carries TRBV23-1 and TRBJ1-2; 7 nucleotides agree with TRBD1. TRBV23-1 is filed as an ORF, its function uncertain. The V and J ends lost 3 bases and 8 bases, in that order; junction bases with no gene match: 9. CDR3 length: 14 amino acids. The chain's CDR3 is CASSHTDRSKGYTF. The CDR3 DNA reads TGCGCCAGCAGTCACACGGACAGGAGCAAGGGCTACACCTTC.

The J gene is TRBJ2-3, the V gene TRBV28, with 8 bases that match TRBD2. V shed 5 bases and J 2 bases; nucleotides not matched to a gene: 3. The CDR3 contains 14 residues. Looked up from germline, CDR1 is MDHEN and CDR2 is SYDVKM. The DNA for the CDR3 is TGTGCCAGCAGTAGCGGGAGTACCACAGATACGCAGTATTTT. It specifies CASSSGSTTDTQYF.

CDR3 DNA sequence: TGTGCCAGCTCACAAGCGGGGTCGGGTAATGAAAAACTGTTTTTT. It translates to CASSQAGSGNEKLFF. The V gene is TRBV18, the J gene TRBJ1-4, with D uncertain. Between the trimmed V and J ends, which lost 4 bases and 4 bases, there was a span of 13 bases. Germline CDR1 reads KGHSH; CDR2 reads LQKENI. The CDR3 has 15 residues.

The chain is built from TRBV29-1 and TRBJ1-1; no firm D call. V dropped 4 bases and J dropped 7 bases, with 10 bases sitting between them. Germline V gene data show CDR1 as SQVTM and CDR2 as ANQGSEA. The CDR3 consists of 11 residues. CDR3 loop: CSVGAGLEAFF. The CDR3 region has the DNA TGCAGCGTTGGAGCCGGTCTTGAAGCTTTCTTT.

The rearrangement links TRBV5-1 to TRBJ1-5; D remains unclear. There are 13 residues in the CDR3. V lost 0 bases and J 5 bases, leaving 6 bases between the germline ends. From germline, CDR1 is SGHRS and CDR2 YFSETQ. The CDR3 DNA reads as TGCGCCAGCAGCTTGGACAGCCATCAGCCCCAGCATTTT. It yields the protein CASSLDSHQPQHF.

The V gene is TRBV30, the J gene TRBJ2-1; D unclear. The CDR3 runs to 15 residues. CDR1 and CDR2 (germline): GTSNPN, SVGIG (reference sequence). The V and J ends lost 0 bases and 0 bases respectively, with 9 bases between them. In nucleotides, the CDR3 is TGTGCCTGGAGTGTGTCCGGTAGCTCCTACAATGAGCAGTTCTTC. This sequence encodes CAWSVSGSSYNEQFF.

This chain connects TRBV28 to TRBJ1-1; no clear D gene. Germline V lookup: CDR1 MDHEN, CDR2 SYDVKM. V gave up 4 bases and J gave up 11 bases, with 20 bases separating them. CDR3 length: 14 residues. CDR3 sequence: CASSSSGQPRGAFF. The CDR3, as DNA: TGTGCCAGCAGTTCATCTGGGCAGCCACGAGGGGCTTTCTTT.

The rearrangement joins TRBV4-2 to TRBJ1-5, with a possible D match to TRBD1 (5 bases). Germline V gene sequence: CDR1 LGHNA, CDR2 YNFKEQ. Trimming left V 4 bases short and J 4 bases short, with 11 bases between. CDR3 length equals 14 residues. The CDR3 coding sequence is TGTGCCAGCAGCCGGGGGGTTCGGAATCAGCCCCAGCATTTT. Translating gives CASSRGVRNQPQHF.

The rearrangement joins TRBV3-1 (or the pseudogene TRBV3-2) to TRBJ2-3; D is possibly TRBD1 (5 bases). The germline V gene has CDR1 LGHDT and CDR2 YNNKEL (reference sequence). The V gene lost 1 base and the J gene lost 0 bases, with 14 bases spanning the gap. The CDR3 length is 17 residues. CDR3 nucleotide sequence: TGTGCCAGCAGCCAAGCCTTGGCAGGGTCGAGCACAGATACGCAGTATTTT. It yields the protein CASSQALAGSSTDTQYF.

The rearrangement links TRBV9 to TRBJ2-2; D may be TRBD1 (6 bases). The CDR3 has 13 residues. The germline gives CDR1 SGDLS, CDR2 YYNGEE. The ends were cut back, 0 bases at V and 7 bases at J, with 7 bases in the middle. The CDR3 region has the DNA TGTGCCAGCAGCGTAGGGACAGACGGGGAGCTGTTTTTT. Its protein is CASSVGTDGELFF.

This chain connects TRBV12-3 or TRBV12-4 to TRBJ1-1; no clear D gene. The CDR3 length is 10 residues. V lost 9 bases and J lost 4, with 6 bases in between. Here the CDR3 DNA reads TGTGCCAGTGGCTTCACTGAAGCTTTCTTT. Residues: CASGFTEAFF.